Presented here are 7 T cell receptor beta chains from one specimen sequenced in a study of T-cell memory formation after mild COVID-19. TCRdb redid the calling of the 5' RACE reads with MiXCR, one entry per CDR3 protein. The table shows approximately 190,000 distinct CDR3 sequences, with around 17% occurring only once. Sample: PBMCs or a T cell subset sorted from them (not recorded which). The origin of the receptors is an adult woman who had mild COVID-19 (a few samples of this study predate the infection). Cell type and time point are not known.

J is TRBJ2-3 and V is TRBV19; tentative D call: TRBD2 (6 bases). V lost 5 bases and J 7 bases, leaving 22 bases between the germline ends. Germline V gives CDR1 LNHDA, CDR2 SQIVND (reference sequence). This CDR3 comprises 16 residues. This chain's CDR3 is CASSPPGAGLIYTQYF. Written as DNA, the CDR3 is TGTGCCAGTAGTCCCCCCGGGGCGGGACTTATTTATACGCAGTATTTT.

This clonotype was seen ten or more times. The genes are TRBV5-1 and TRBJ2-2, with no clear D. This CDR3 has 12 residues. From germline, CDR1 is SGHRS and CDR2 YFSETQ. Trimming removed 5 bases at V and 0 bases at J, with 2 bases between. CDR3 in amino acids: CASRSNTGELFF. The DNA of the CDR3 is TGCGCCAGCAGATCGAACACCGGGGAGCTGTTTTTT.

This clonotype was seen only a few times. The V gene is TRBV6-1, the J gene TRBJ1-1, with D perhaps matching TRBD1 (5 bases). This CDR3 has 15 amino acids. Germline V CDR1 and CDR2: MNHNS, SASEGT. V dropped 6 bases and J dropped 5 bases, with 19 bases sitting between them. The CDR3 here is CASRTQSGRGTEAFF. CDR3 nucleotide sequence: TGTGCCAGCAGGACCCAATCAGGGCGCGGTACTGAAGCTTTCTTT.

The CDR3 spells CASSSFRTSTDTQYF. The CDR3 bases are TGCGCCAGCAGTTCTTTTAGGACAAGCACAGATACGCAGTATTTT. This chain uses TRBV5-1 with TRBJ2-3; TRBD1 is a possible D gene (5 bases). Germline CDR1 SGHRS, CDR2 YFSETQ. The CDR3 sequence is 15 residues long. The V end was cut by 5 bases, the J end by 0 bases, with 13 bases between.

This clonotype was observed a handful of times. This chain connects TRBV9 to TRBJ2-1; D uncertain. The CDR3 runs 12 residues. CDR1 is SGDLS and CDR2 is YYNGEE in the germline V gene. V dropped 3 bases and J dropped 10 bases, with 11 bases sitting between them. CDR3 protein: CASSGPMSEQFF. The CDR3 DNA sequence: TGTGCCAGCAGCGGACCCATGTCGGAGCAGTTCTTC.

This clonotype has only a few counts. The genes are TRBV5-1 and TRBJ1-4; 8 bases are a match to TRBD1. This CDR3 is 14 amino acids long. Trimming cost V 4 bases and J 7 bases; bases outside gene matches: 6. Looked up from germline, CDR1 is SGHRS and CDR2 is YFSETQ. The DNA of the CDR3 is TGCGCCAGCAGCACTGGACAGGGCGGTGAAAAACTGTTTTTT. Protein: CASSTGQGGEKLFF.

CDR3 in amino acids: CSASSRDNYNSPLHF. Here the CDR3 DNA reads TGCAGTGCTAGTTCACGGGACAACTATAATTCACCCCTCCACTTT. The V call is TRBV20-1, the J call TRBJ1-6, with D perhaps matching TRBD1 (6 bases). CDR3 length: 15 residues. V lost 3 bases and J lost 3, with 12 bases in between. Germline values: CDR1 DFQATT, CDR2 SNEGSKA (reference sequence).